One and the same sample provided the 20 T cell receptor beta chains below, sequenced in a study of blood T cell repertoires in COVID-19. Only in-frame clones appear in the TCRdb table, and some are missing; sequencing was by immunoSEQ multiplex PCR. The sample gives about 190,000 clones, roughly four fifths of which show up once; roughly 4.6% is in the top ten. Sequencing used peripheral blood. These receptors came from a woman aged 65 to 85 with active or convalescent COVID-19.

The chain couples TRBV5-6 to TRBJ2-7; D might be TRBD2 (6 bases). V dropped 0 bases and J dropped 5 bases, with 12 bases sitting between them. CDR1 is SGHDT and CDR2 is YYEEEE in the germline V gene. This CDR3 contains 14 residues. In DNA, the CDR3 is TGTGCCAGCAGCTTGGCCGGGAGTACCGACGAGCAGTACTTC. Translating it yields CASSLAGSTDEQYF.

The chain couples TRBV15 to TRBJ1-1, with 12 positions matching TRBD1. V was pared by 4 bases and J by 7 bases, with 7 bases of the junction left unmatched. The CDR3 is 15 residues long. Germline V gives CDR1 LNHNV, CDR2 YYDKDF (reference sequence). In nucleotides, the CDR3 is TGTGCCACCAGCACCGGGACAGGGGGCCGGGGTGAAGCTTTCTTT. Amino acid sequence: CATSTGTGGRGEAFF.

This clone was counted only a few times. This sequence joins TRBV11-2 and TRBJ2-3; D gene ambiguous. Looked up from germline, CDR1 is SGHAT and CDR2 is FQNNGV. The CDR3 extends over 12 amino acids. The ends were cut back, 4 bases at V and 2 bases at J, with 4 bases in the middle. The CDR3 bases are TGTGCCAGCAGCTCCCTCACAGATACGCAGTATTTT. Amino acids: CASSSLTDTQYF.

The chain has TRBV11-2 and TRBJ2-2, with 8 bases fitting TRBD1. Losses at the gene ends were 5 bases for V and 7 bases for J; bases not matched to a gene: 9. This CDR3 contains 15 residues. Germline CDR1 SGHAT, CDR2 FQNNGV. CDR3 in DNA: TGTGCCAGCAGCGCTCCAGGGGGCCATGGCGGGGAGCTGTTTTTT. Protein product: CASSAPGGHGGELFF.

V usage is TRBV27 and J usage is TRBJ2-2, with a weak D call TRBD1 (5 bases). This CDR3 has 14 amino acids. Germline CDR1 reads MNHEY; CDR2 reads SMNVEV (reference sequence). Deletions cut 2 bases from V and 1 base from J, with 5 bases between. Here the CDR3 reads CASSLQGNTGELFF. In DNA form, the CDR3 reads TGTGCCAGCAGTTTACAGGGGAACACCGGGGAGCTGTTTTTT.

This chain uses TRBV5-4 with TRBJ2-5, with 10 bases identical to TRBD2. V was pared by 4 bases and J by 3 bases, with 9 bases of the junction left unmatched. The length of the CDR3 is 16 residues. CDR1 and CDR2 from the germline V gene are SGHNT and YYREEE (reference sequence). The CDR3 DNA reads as TGTGCCAGCAGCCGTACCCCCAGCGGGAGGGAAGAGACCCAGTACTTC. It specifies CASSRTPSGREETQYF.

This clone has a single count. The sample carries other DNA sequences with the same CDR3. In nucleotides, the CDR3 is TGTGCCAGCAGTTACTCGGGGACAGGTCCCTACGAGCAGTACTTC. Its protein is CASSYSGTGPYEQYF. J is TRBJ2-7 and V is TRBV6-5; 8 nucleotides align to TRBD1. Looked up from germline, CDR1 is MNHEY and CDR2 is SVGAGI. CDR3 length: 15 amino acids. V trimming: 0 bases; J trimming: 2 bases; junction bases outside the gene matches: 3.

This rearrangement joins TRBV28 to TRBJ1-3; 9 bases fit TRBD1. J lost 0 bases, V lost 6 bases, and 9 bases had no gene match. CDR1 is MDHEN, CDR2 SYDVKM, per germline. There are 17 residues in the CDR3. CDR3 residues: CASRETLGQGSGNTIYF. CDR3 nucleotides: TGTGCCAGCAGGGAAACCCTGGGACAGGGCTCTGGAAACACCATATATTTT. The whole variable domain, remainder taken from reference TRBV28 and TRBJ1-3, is DVKVTQSSRYLVKRTGEKVFLECVQDMDHENMFWYRQDPGLGLRLIYFSYDVKMKEKGDIPEGYSVSREKKERFSLILESASTNQTSMYLCASRETLGQGSGNTIYFGEGSWLTVV.

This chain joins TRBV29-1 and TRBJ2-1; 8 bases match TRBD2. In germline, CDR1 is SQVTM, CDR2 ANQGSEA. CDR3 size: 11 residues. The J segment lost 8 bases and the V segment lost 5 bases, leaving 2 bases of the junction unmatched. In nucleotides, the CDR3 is TGCAGCGTTAAGCGGGAGCATGAGCAGTTCTTC. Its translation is CSVKREHEQFF.

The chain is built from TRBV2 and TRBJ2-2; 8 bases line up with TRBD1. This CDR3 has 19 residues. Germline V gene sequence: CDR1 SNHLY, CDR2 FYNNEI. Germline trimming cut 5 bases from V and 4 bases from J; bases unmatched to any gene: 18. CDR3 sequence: CASSNRPVVSGGVTGELFF. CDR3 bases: TGTGCCAGCAGTAACCGCCCGGTGGTATCAGGGGGCGTCACCGGGGAGCTGTTTTTT.

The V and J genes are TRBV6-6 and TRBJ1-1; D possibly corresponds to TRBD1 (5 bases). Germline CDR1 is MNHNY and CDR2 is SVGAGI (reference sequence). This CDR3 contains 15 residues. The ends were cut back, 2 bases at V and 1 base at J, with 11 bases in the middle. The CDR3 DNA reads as TGTGCCAGCAGTTACAGGGGAACCTCGAACACTGAAGCTTTCTTT. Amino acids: CASSYRGTSNTEAFF.

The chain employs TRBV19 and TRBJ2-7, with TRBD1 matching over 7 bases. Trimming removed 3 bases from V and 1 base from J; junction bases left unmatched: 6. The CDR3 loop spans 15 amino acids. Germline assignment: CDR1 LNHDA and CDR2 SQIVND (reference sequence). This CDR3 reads CASSMRGGASYEQYF. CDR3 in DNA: TGTGCCAGTAGTATGAGAGGGGGCGCATCCTACGAGCAGTACTTC.

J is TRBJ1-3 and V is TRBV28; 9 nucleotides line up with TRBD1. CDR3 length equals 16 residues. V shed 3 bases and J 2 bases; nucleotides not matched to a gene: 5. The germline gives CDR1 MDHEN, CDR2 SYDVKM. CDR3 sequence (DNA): TGTGCCAGCAGTTTCTCGACAGGGGGGGCTGGAAACACCATATATTTT. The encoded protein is CASSFSTGGAGNTIYF.

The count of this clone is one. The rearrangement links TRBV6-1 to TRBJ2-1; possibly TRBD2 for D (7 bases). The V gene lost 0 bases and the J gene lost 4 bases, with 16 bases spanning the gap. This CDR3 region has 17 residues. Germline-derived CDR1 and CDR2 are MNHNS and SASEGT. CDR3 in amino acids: CASSEARGGADYNEQFF. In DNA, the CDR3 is TGTGCCAGCAGTGAAGCTCGAGGGGGGGCTGATTACAATGAGCAGTTCTTC.

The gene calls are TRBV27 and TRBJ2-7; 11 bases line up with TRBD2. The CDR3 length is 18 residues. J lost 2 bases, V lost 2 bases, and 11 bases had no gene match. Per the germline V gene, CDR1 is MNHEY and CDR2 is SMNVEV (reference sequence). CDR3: CASSLRALAGGTAYEQYF. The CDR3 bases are TGTGCCAGCAGTTTAAGGGCCCTAGCGGGAGGTACAGCCTACGAGCAGTACTTC.

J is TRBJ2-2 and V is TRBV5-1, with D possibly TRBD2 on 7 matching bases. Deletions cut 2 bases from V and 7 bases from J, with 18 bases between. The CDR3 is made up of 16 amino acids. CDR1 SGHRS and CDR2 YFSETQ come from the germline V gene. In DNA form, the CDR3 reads TGCGCCAGCAGCTTTGGGGGCGCGGGAGCTGGCGGGGAGCTGTTTTTT. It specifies CASSFGGAGAGGELFF.

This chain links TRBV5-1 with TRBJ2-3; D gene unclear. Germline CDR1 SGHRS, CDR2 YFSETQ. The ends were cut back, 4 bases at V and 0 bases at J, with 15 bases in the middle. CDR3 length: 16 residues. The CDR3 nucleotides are TGCGCCAGCAGCCAGGAATGGGCCACTAGCACAGATACGCAGTATTTT. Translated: CASSQEWATSTDTQYF.

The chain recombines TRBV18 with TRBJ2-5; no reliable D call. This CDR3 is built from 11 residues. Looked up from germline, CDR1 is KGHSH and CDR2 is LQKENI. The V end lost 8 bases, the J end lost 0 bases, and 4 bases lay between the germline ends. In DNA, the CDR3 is TGTGCCAGCCAGAACCAAGAGACCCAGTACTTC. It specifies CASQNQETQYF.

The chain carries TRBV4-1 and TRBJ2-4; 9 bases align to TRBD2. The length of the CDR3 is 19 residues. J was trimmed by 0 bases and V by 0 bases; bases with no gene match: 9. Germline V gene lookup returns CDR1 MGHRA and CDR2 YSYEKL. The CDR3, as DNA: TGCGCCAGCAGCCAAGATTCCCTAGCGGGATCGCTAGCCAAAAACATTCAGTACTTC. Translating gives CASSQDSLAGSLAKNIQYF.

The CDR3 coding sequence is TGTGCCAGCTCCGCCGGGACAATGAAAAATTCACCCCTCCACTTT. It yields the protein CASSAGTMKNSPLHF. The rearrangement links TRBV18 to TRBJ1-6; perhaps TRBD1 as D (6 bases). The V and J ends lost 6 bases and 7 bases respectively, with 16 bases between them. The CDR3 spans 15 residues. CDR1 and CDR2 from the germline V gene are KGHSH and LQKENI.